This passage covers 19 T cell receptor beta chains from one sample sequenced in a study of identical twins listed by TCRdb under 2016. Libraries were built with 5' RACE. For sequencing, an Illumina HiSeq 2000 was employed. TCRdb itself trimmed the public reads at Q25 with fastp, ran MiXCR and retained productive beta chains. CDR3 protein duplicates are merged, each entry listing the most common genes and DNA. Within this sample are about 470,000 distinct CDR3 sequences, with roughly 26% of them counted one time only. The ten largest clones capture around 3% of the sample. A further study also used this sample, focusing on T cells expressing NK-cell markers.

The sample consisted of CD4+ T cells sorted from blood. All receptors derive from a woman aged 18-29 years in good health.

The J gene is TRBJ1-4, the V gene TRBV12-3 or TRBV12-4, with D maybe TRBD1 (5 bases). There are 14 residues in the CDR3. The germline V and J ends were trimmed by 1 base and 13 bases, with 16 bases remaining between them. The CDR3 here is CASSLGQGGRGLFF. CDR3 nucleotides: TGTGCCAGCAGTTTAGGGCAGGGAGGTCGGGGACTGTTTTTT.

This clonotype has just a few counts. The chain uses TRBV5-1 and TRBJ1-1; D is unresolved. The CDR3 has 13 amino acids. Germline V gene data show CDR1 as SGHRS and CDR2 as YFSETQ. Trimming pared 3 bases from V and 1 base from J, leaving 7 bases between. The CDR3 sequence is CASSSTRNTEAFF. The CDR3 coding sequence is TGCGCCAGCAGCTCCACACGGAACACTGAAGCTTTCTTT.

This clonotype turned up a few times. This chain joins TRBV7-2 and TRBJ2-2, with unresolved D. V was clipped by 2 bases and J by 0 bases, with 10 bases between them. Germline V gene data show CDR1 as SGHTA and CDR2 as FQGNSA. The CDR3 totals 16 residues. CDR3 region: CASSLLVVPNTGELFF. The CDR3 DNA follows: TGTGCCAGCAGCTTATTAGTCGTTCCGAACACCGGGGAGCTGTTTTTT.

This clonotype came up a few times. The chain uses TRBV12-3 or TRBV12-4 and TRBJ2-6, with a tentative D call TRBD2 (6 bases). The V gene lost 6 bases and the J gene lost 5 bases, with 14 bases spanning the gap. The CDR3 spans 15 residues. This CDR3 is CASRIGGDWANVLTF. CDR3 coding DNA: TGTGCCAGCAGAATTGGAGGGGACTGGGCCAACGTCCTGACTTTC.

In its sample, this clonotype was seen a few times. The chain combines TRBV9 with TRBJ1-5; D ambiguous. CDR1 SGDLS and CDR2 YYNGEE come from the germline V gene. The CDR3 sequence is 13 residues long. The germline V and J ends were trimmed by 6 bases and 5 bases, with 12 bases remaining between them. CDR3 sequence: CASTPLWDQPQHF. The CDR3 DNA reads TGTGCCAGCACCCCCTTATGGGATCAGCCCCAGCATTTT.

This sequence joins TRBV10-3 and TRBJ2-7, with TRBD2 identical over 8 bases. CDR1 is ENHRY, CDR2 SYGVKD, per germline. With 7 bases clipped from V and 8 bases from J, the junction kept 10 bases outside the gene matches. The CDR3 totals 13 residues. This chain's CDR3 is CAIKGSGTSQQYF. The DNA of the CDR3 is TGTGCCATCAAGGGTAGCGGGACTTCTCAGCAGTACTTC.

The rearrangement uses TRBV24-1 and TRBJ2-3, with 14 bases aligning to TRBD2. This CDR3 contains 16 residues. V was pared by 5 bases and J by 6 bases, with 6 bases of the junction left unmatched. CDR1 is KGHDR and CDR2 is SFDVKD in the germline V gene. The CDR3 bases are TGTGCCACCAGTGCAAGGACTAGCGGGGGGATGGATACGCAGTATTTT. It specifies CATSARTSGGMDTQYF.

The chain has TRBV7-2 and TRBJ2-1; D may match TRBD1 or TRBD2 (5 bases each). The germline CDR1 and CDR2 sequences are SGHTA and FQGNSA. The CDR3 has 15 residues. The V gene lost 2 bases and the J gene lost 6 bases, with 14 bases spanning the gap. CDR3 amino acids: CASSLSQGPRNEQFF. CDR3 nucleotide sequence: TGTGCCAGCAGCTTAAGTCAGGGACCCCGCAATGAGCAGTTCTTC.

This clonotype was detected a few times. CDR3 nucleotides: TGCAGTGCTACCCCTGGAGGGGGGACTGAAGCTTTCTTT. Translated: CSATPGGGTEAFF. This chain connects TRBV20-1 to TRBJ1-1; TRBD1 is a possible D gene (6 bases). Germline V gives CDR1 DFQATT, CDR2 SNEGSKA (reference sequence). V lost 4 bases and J lost 5, with 14 bases in between. The CDR3 covers 13 residues.

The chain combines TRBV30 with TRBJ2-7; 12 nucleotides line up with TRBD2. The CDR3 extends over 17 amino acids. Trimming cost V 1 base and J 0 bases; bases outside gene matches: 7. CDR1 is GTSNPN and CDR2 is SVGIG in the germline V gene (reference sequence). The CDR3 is CAWSDRLAGVSSYEQYF. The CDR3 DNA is TGTGCCTGGAGTGATCGACTAGCGGGGGTGAGCTCCTACGAGCAGTACTTC.

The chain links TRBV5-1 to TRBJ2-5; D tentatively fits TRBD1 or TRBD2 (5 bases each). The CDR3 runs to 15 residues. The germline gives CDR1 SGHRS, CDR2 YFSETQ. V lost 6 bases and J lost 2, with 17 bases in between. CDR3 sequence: CASISSGATQETQYF. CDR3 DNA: TGCGCCAGCATCTCCTCCGGGGCGACGCAAGAGACCCAGTACTTC.

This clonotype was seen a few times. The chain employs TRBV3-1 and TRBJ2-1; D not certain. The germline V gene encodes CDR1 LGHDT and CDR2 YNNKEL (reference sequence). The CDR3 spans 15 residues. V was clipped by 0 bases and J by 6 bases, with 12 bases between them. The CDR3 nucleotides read TGTGCCAGCAGCCAAGAACGGCGGCAGGCCAATGAGCAGTTCTTC. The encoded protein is CASSQERRQANEQFF.

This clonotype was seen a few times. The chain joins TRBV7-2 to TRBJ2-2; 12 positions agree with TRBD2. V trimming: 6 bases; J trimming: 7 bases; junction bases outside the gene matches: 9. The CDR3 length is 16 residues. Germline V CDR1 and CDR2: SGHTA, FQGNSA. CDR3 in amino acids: CASSPGLAGFVGELFF. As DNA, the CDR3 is TGTGCCAGCAGTCCCGGACTAGCGGGATTCGTCGGGGAGCTGTTTTTT.

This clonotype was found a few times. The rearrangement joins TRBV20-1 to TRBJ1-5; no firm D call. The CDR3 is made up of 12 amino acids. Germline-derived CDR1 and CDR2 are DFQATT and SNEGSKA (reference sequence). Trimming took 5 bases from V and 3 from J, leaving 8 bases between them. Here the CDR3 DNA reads TGCAGTGCTTCCCGCGTCAATCAGCCCCAGCATTTT. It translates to CSASRVNQPQHF.

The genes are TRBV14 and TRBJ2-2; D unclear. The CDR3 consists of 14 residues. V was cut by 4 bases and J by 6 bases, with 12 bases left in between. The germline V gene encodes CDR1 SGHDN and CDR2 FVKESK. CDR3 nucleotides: TGTGCCAGCAGCCTATTCCGTGAGTCCGGGGAGCTGTTTTTT. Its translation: CASSLFRESGELFF.

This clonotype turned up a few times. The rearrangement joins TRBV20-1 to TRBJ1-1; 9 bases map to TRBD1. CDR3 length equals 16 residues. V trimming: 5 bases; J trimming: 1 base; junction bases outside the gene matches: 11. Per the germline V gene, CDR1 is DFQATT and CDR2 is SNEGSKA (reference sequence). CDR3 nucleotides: TGCAGTGCTCCGCATAGGACAGGGGCGAGGAACACTGAAGCTTTCTTT. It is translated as CSAPHRTGARNTEAFF.

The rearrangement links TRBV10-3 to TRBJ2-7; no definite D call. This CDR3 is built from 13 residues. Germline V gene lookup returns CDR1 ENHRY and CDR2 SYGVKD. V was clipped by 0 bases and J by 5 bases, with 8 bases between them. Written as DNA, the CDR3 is TGTGCCATCAGTGAGTCGAGGCGGCACGAGCAGTACTTC. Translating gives CAISESRRHEQYF.

Written as DNA, the CDR3 is TGTGCCAGCAGCCCGGACGGGAGTAGCTCCTACGAGCAGTACTTC. Its protein product is CASSPDGSSSYEQYF. This chain joins TRBV12-3 or TRBV12-4 and TRBJ2-7; the D gene is possibly TRBD2 (6 bases). V was shortened by 6 bases and J by 0 bases, with 15 bases between the two germline ends. This CDR3 is 15 amino acids long.

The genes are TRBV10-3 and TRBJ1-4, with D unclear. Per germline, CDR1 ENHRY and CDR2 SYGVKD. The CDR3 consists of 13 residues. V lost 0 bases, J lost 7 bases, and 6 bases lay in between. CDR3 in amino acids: CAISESPREKLFF. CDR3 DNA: TGTGCCATCAGTGAGTCGCCGCGTGAAAAACTGTTTTTT.